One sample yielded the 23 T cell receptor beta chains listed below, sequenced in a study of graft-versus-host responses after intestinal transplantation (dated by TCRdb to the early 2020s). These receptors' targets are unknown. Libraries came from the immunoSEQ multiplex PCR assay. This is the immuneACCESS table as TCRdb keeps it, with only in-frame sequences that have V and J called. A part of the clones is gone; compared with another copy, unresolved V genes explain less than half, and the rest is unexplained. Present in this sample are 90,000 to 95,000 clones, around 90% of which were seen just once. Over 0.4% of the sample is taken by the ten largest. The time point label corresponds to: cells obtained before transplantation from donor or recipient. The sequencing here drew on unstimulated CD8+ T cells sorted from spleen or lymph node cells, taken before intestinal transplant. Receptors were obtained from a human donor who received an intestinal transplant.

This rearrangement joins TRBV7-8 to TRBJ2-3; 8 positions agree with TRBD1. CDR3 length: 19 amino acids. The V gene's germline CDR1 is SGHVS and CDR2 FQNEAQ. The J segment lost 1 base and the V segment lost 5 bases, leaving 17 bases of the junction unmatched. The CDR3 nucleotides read TGTGCCAGCAGCCCCTCCCGGGACAGGATCCGGACGGGCACAGATACGCAGTATTTT. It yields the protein CASSPSRDRIRTGTDTQYF.

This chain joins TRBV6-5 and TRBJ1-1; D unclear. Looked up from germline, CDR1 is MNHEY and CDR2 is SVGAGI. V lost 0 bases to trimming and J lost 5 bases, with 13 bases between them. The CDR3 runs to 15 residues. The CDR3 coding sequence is TGTGCCAGCAGTTACTCGGAGAGGGTGGGGACTGAAGCTTTCTTT. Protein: CASSYSERVGTEAFF.

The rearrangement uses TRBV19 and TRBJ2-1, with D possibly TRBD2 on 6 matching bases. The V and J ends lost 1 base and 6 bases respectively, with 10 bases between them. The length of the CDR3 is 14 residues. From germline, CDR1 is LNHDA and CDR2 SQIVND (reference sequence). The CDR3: CASSIATGGNEQFF. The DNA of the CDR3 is TGTGCCAGTAGTATAGCCACCGGGGGCAATGAGCAGTTCTTC.

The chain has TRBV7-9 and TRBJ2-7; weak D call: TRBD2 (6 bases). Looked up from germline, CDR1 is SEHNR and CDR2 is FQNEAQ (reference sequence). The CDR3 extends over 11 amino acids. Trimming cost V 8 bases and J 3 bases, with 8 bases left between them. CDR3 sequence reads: CASSTSYEQYF. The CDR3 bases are TGTGCCAGCTCGACTAGCTACGAGCAGTACTTC.

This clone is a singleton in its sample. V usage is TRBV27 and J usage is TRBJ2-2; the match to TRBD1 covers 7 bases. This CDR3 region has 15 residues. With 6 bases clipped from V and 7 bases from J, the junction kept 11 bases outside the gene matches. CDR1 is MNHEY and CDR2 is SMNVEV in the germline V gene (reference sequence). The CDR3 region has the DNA TGTGCCAGCAGCCTTACGGGGCAGGGGGTCGGGGAGCTGTTTTTT. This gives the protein CASSLTGQGVGELFF.

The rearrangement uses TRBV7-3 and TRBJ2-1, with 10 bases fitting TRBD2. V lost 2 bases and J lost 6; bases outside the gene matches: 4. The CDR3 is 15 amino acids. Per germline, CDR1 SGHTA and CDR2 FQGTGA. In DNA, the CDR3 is TGTGCCAGCAGCTTACTAGCGGGAGACTCCAATGAGCAGTTCTTC. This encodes CASSLLAGDSNEQFF. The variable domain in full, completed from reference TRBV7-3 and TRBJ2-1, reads GAGVSQTPSNKVTEKGKYVELRCDPISGHTALYWYRQSLGQGPEFLIYFQGTGAADDSGLPNDRFFAVRPEGSVSTLKIQRTERGDSAVYLCASSLLAGDSNEQFFGPGTRLTVL.

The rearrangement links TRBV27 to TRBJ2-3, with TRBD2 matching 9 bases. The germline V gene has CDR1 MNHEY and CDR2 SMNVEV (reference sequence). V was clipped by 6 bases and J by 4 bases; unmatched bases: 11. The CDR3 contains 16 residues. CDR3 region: CASSLHGTSYSDTQYF. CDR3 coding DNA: TGTGCCAGCAGCCTGCATGGGACTAGCTACTCAGATACGCAGTATTTT.

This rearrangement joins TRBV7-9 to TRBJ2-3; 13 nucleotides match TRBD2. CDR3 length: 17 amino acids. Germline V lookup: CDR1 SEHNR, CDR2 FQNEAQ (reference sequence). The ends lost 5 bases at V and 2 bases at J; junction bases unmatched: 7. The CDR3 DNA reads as TGTGCCAGCAGCGACGGACTAGCGGGGGAACTCACAGATACGCAGTATTTT. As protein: CASSDGLAGELTDTQYF.

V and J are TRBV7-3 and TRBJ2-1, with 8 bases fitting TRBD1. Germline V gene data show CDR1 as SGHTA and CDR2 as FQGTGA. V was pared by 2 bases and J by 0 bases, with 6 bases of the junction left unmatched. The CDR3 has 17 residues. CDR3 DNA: TGTGCCAGCAGCTTACTTCACCAGGGGGCCTCCTACAATGAGCAGTTCTTC. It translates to CASSLLHQGASYNEQFF.

The CDR3, as DNA: TGTGCCAGTAGTTGGGGGCCAGGGGACACCATATATTTT. It codes for CASSWGPGDTIYF. The V and J genes are TRBV19 and TRBJ1-3; perhaps TRBD1 as D (6 bases). Germline CDR1 reads LNHDA; CDR2 reads SQIVND (reference sequence). Trimming shortened V by 5 bases and J by 8 bases, and 13 bases separated the two germline ends. The CDR3 totals 13 residues.

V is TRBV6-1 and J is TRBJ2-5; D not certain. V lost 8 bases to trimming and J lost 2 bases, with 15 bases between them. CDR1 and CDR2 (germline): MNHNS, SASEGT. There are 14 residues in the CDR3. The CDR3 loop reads CASFALTGQETQYF. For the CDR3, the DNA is TGTGCCAGCTTTGCTTTGACGGGTCAAGAGACCCAGTACTTC.

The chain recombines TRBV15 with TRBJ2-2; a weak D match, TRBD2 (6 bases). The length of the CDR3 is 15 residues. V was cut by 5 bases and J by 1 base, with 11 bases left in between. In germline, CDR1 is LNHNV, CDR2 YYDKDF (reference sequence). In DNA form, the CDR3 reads TGTGCCACCAGCGATTCGGGACTGAACACCGGGGAGCTGTTTTTT. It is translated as CATSDSGLNTGELFF.

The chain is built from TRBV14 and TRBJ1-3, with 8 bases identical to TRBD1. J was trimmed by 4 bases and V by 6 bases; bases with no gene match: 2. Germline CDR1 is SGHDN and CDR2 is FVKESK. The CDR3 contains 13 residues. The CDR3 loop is CASRTGDGNTIYF. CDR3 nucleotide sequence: TGTGCCAGCAGGACAGGGGACGGAAACACCATATATTTT.

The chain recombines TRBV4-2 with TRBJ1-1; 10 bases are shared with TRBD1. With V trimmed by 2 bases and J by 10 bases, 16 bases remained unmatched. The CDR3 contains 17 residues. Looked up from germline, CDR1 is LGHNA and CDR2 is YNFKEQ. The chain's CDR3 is CASSQNFFGTGDRGAFF. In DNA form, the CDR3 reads TGTGCCAGCAGCCAAAATTTTTTTGGGACAGGGGACCGTGGAGCTTTCTTT.

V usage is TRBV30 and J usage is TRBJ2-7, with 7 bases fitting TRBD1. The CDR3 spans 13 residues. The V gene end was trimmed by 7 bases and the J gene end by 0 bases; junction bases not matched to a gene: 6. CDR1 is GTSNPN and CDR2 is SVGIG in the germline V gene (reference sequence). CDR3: CALTGVRSYEQYF. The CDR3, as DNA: TGTGCCTTAACAGGGGTACGCTCCTACGAGCAGTACTTC.

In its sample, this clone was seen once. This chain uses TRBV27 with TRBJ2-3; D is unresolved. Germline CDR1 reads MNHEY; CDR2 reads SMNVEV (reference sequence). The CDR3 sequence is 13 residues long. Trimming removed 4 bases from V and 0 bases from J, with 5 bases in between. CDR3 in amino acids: CASSSISTDTQYF. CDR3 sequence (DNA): TGTGCCAGCAGTTCAATCAGCACAGATACGCAGTATTTT.

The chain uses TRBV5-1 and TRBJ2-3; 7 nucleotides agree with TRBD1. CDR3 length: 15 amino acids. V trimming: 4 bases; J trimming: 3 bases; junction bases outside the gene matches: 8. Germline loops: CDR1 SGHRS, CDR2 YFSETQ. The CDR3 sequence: CASSETGYETDTQYF. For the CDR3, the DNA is TGCGCCAGCAGCGAGACAGGGTATGAGACAGATACGCAGTATTTT.

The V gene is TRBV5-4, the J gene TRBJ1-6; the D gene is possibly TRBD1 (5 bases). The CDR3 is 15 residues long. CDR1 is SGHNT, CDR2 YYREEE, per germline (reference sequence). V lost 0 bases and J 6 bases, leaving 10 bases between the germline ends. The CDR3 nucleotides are TGTGCCAGCAGCTTGGGGCAGGGAGGTAATTCACCCCTCCACTTT. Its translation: CASSLGQGGNSPLHF.

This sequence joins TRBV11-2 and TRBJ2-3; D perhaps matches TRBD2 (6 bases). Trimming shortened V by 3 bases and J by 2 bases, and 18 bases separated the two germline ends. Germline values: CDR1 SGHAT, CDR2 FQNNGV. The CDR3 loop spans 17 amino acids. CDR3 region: CASSFPSYGGPTDTQYF. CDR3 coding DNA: TGTGCCAGCAGCTTCCCGAGTTACGGGGGACCCACAGATACGCAGTATTTT.

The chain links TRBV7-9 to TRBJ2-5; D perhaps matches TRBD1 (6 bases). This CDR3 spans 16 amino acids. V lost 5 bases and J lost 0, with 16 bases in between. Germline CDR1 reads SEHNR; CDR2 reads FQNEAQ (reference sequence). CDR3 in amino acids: CASSERGFRYQETQYF. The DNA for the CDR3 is TGTGCCAGCAGCGAGAGGGGGTTCAGGTACCAAGAGACCCAGTACTTC. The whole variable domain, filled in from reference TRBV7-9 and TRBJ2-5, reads DTGVSQNPRHKITKRGQNVTFRCDPISEHNRLYWYRQTLGQGPEFLTYFQNEAQLEKSRLLSDRFSAERPKGSFSTLEIQRTEQGDSAMYLCASSERGFRYQETQYFGPGTRLLVL.

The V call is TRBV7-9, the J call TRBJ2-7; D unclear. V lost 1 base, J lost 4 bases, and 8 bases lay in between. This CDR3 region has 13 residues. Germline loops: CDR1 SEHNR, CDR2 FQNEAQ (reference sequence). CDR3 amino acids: CASSLGTFYEQYF. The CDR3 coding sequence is TGTGCCAGCAGCTTAGGAACATTTTACGAGCAGTACTTC.

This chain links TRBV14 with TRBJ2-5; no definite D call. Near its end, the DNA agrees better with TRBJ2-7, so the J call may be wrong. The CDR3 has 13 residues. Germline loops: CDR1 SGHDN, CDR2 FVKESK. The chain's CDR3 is CASSHPGAYEQYF. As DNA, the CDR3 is TGTGCCAGCAGCCATCCTGGTGCCTACGAGCAGTACTTC.

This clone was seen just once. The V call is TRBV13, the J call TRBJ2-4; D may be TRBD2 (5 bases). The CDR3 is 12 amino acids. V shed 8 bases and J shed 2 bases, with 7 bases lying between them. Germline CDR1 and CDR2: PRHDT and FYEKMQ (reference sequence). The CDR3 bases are TGTGCCAGCGAGGGCCCCAAAAACATTCAGTACTTC. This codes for CASEGPKNIQYF.